One sample yielded the 11 T cell receptor beta chains listed below, sequenced in a study of CD8 T cells in Susac syndrome. RNA in amounts of roughly 0.5 to 1 ug was reverse transcribed with random hexamers. TCRdb itself ran the immunoSEQ multiplex PCR reads through MiXCR, one entry per CDR3 protein. The repertoire holds 300,000 or so distinct CDR3 sequences, with 90% to 95% as singletons. The specimen sequenced was CD4+ T cells from PBMCs. These receptors were obtained from a human donor with multiple sclerosis.

The V call is TRBV12-3 or TRBV12-4, the J call TRBJ1-2; a weak D match, TRBD1 (6 bases). The ends were cut back, 3 bases at V and 6 bases at J, with 8 bases in the middle. The CDR3 has 12 amino acids. The CDR3 spells CASSFRGHGYTF. The CDR3 region has the DNA TGTGCCAGCAGTTTCCGGGGGCATGGCTACACCTTC.

V and J are TRBV28 and TRBJ2-5; 11 nucleotides match TRBD2. Trimming at V came to 8 bases and at J to 2 bases, leaving 4 bases not matched to a gene. Germline CDR1 is MDHEN and CDR2 is SYDVKM. The length of the CDR3 is 14 residues. The CDR3 sequence is CASLAGGWQETQYF. The CDR3 bases are TGTGCCAGCCTAGCGGGAGGATGGCAAGAGACCCAGTACTTC.

This chain connects TRBV20-1 to TRBJ2-2, with 12 bases lining up with TRBD2. V shed 2 bases and J 7 bases; nucleotides not matched to a gene: 11. This CDR3 has 17 residues. CDR1 and CDR2 from the germline V gene are DFQATT and SNEGSKA (reference sequence). CDR3 residues: CSARSPSGGARGGELFF. In DNA form, the CDR3 reads TGCAGTGCTAGAAGTCCTAGCGGGGGGGCCCGTGGCGGGGAGCTGTTTTTT.

A few counts support this clonotype. The chain is built from TRBV24-1 and TRBJ2-7; D call uncertain. V shed 7 bases and J shed 4 bases, with 10 bases lying between them. The CDR3 loop spans 12 amino acids. Looked up from germline, CDR1 is KGHDR and CDR2 is SFDVKD. In nucleotides, the CDR3 is TGTGCCACCAGCCAGTTCGGGTACGAGCAGTACTTC. Translation gives CATSQFGYEQYF.

The chain joins TRBV5-1 to TRBJ2-2, with D uncertain. Germline CDR1 SGHRS, CDR2 YFSETQ. The CDR3 is 15 amino acids. V lost 3 bases and J lost 0, with 9 bases in between. The CDR3 region has the DNA TGCGCCAGCAGCTCCCGTTTACCGAACACCGGGGAGCTGTTTTTT. It is translated as CASSSRLPNTGELFF.

The chain links TRBV7-9 to TRBJ2-1; D not resolved. V lost 10 bases and J lost 5, with 12 bases in between. CDR3 length: 12 amino acids. Germline V gene data show CDR1 as SEHNR and CDR2 as FQNEAQ (reference sequence). The CDR3 loop reads CAIKVINNEQFF. The CDR3 DNA reads TGTGCCATTAAGGTTATAAACAATGAGCAGTTCTTC.

Only a few counts were recorded for this clonotype. The CDR3 protein is CASSPRVGEQFF. For the CDR3, the DNA is TGTGCCAGCAGCCCCCGGGTGGGTGAGCAGTTCTTC. V is TRBV3-1 and J is TRBJ2-1; the D is unclear. The germline V gene encodes CDR1 LGHDT and CDR2 YNNKEL (reference sequence). This CDR3 has 12 amino acids. The V end was cut by 4 bases, the J end by 9 bases, with 10 bases between.

The CDR3 region has the DNA TGCGCCAGCAGCTTGCAAGGGGCCTCTACTAATGAAAAACTGTTTTTT. It codes for CASSLQGASTNEKLFF. This chain connects TRBV5-1 to TRBJ1-4; perhaps TRBD1 as D (5 bases). This CDR3 contains 16 residues. Trimming took off 1 base at V and 2 bases at J, with 12 bases between the two ends. Germline V gives CDR1 SGHRS, CDR2 YFSETQ. Drawing the rest from reference TRBV5-1 and TRBJ1-4, the complete variable domain is KAGVTQTPRYLIKTRGQQVTLSCSPISGHRSVSWYQQTPGQGLQFLFEYFSETQRNKGNFPGRFSGRQFSNSRSEMNVSTLELGDSALYLCASSLQGASTNEKLFFGSGTQLSVL.

The chain couples TRBV19 to TRBJ2-3; D is perhaps TRBD1 (5 bases). This CDR3 is 14 amino acids long. Looked up from germline, CDR1 is LNHDA and CDR2 is SQIVND (reference sequence). The ends were cut back, 5 bases at V and 1 base at J, with 10 bases in the middle. The CDR3 DNA sequence: TGTGCCAGTAGTCAGGGCCCGGGCACAGATACGCAGTATTTT. Protein: CASSQGPGTDTQYF. Full variable domain (missing parts from reference TRBV19 and TRBJ2-3): DGGITQSPKYLFRKEGQNVTLSCEQNLNHDAMYWYRQDPGQGLRLIYYSQIVNDFQKGDIAEGYSVSREKKESFPLTVTSAQKNPTAFYLCASSQGPGTDTQYFGPGTRLTVL.

This chain uses TRBV29-1 with TRBJ2-7; the match to TRBD1 covers 8 bases. V lost 6 bases to trimming and J lost 5 bases; unmatched junction nucleotides: 9. Germline V gives CDR1 SQVTM, CDR2 ANQGSEA. This CDR3 is built from 13 residues. CDR3 residues: CSVEVTGVDEQYF. The CDR3 DNA sequence: TGCAGCGTCGAGGTGACAGGGGTTGACGAGCAGTACTTC.

The V gene is TRBV20-1, the J gene TRBJ2-7, with D hard to call. CDR3 length equals 12 residues. Between the trimmed V and J ends, which lost 5 bases and 0 bases, there was a span of 8 bases. Germline V gives CDR1 DFQATT, CDR2 SNEGSKA (reference sequence). Written as DNA, the CDR3 is TGCAGTGCTCCCGGGCCCTCCTACGAGCAGTACTTC. Its translation: CSAPGPSYEQYF.